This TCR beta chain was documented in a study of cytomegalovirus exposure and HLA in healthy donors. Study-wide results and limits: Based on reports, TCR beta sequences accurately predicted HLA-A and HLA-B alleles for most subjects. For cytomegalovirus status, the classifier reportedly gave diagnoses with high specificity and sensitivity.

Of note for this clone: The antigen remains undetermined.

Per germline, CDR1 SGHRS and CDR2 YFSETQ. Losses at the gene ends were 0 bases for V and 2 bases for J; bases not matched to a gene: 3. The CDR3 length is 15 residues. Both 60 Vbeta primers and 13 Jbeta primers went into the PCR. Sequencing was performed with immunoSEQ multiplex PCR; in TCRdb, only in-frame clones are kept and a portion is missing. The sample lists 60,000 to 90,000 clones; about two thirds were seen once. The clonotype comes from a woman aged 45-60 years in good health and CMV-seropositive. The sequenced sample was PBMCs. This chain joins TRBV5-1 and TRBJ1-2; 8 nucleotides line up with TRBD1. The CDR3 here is CASSLGDRFNYGYTF. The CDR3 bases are TGCGCCAGCAGCTTGGGGGACAGGTTCAACTATGGCTACACCTTC.